Reported below is one TCR beta chain. Per the germline V gene, CDR1 is KGHSH and CDR2 is LQKENI. This CDR3 spans 16 amino acids. Trimming stripped 5 bases from V and 0 bases from J, with 14 bases between. The data stem from a study of blood T cell repertoires in COVID-19. In the study overall: T cells, B-cell-depleted T cells, or PBMCs supplied cDNA or gDNA.

This table comes from immunoSEQ multiplex PCR, and its TCRdb copy is limited to in-frame clones, with some not included. This table has approximately 150,000 clones, 75% to 90% appearing once. The V call is TRBV18, the J call TRBJ1-3; maybe TRBD1 (6 bases). The material sequenced was peripheral blood. The source of this sequence is a man aged 60-69 years with active or convalescent COVID-19. CDR3 in amino acids: CASSSTGIYSGNTIYF. In DNA, the CDR3 is TGTGCCAGCTCATCAACAGGGATATACTCTGGAAACACCATATATTTT.